There are many counts of the clone carrying this T cell receptor (beta chain). The source of the sample is a study of CD8 T cells in ankylosing spondylitis. Each CDR3 protein gets one entry after TCRdb re-called the 5' RACE reads with MiXCR. This sample carries 240,000 or so distinct CDR3 sequences, around 9.1% of them seen once, and the ten largest clones take under 7.5%. CDR1 and CDR2 (germline): DFQATT, SNEGSKA (reference sequence). The CDR3 spans 12 residues. The V end was cut by 5 bases, the J end by 0 bases, with 7 bases between. Sequenced input: blood, either unsorted or a sorted T cell fraction (not recorded which). The chain employs TRBV20-1 and TRBJ1-2; D is possibly TRBD1 (5 bases). The receptor's source is a male donor with ankylosing spondylitis or in good health (not recorded which). Written as DNA, the CDR3 is TGCAGTGCTCAGACAGCTAACTATGGCTACACCTTC. Its translation is CSAQTANYGYTF.